This T cell receptor (beta chain) was identified during a study of blood T cell repertoires in COVID-19. Looking at the study overall: The study drew acute and convalescent COVID-19 samples from the United States, Italy and Spain.

Clones were sequenced by immunoSEQ multiplex PCR, and TCRdb holds only the in-frame ones, with some missing. Here the sample spans some 140,000 clones, roughly 84% being singletons. This CDR3 contains 15 residues. The V gene's germline CDR1 is MNHEY and CDR2 SMNVEV (reference sequence). V lost 3 bases, J lost 4 bases, and 12 bases lay in between. This receptor was identified in a man aged 40-50 years with acute COVID-19. The chain employs TRBV27 and TRBJ1-4; D is undetermined. Sequenced input: PBMCs or T cells enriched from blood (not recorded which). The CDR3 reads CASSFGFRGNEKLFF. The CDR3 DNA sequence: TGTGCCAGCAGTTTCGGGTTCCGGGGTAATGAAAAACTGTTTTTT.